Listed below are T cell receptor beta chains from one sample, sequenced in a study of T cell changes during pregnancy in multiple sclerosis. Generated by immunoSEQ multiplex PCR, the TCRdb table keeps only in-frame clones and is missing some. The table has approximately 63,000 clones, roughly 92% seen once. This specimen consisted of peripheral blood, obtained in the third trimester of pregnancy. Receptor source: a female donor in good health, enrolled as a control in a pregnancy study. The CDR3 runs from the conserved cysteine through the conserved F or W. D genes are given only for firm matches. Rows may omit the clone size; those that give it use once, few, many or a size class.

j_call v_call d_call clone_size cdr3_length cdr3_nt cdr3_aa
TRBJ1-2 TRBV18 - - 15 TGTGCCAGCTCACCAAAGGAGGCACGAGCGTATGGCTACACCTTC CASSPKEARAYGYTF
TRBJ1-1 TRBV5-1 - few 15 TGCGCCAGCAGCTTGTCCCTACAGGGTAGAGCTGAAGCTTTCTTT CASSLSLQGRAEAFF
TRBJ1-6 TRBV4-1 - - 21 TGCGCCAGCAGCGACCTGGGCTTTGATCGCGACGGGAATGGACCCAATTCACCCCTCCACTTT CASSDLGFDRDGNGPNSPLHF
TRBJ2-1 TRBV18 - - 15 TGTGCCAGCTCACGACAAGACTACGCAGGCAATGAGCAGTTCTTC CASSRQDYAGNEQFF
TRBJ1-3 TRBV4-1 - - 15 TGCGCCAGCAGCCAAGAATTCTCTCGGGGAAACACCATATATTTT CASSQEFSRGNTIYF
TRBJ2-7 TRBV10-3 - - 15 TGTGCCATCAGCTCTAGCCAGGAAGCCTCCTACGAGCAGTACTTC CAISSSQEASYEQYF
TRBJ2-7 TRBV5-4 - - 13 TGTGCCAGCAGCTATGCGACATTTTACGAGCAGTACTTC CASSYATFYEQYF
TRBJ1-2 TRBV6-5 TRBD1 - 15 TGTGCCAGCAGAACCGGGACAGGGTTTCACTATGGCTACACCTTC CASRTGTGFHYGYTF
TRBJ1-2 TRBV19 TRBD1 - 15 TGTGCCAGTAGTTTTGGACAGGGCGCAACCTATGGCTACACCTTC CASSFGQGATYGYTF
TRBJ1-5 TRBV18 TRBD1 - 15 TGTGCCAGCTCACCCGCCGCGACAGGGGATCAGCCCCAGCATTTT CASSPAATGDQPQHF